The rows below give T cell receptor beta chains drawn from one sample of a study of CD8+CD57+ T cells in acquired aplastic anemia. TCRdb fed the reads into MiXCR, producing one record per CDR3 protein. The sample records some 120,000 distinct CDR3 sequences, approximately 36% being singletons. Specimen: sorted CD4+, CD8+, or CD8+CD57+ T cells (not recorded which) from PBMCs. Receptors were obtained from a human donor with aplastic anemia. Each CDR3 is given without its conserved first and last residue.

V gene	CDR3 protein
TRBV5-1	ASSIRVTSRTDTQY
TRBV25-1	ASSERQGARDTQY
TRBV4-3	ASSQDGRENQPQH
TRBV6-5	ASSYSMGQRDEQY
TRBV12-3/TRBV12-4	ASTNSGGRGYT
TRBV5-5	ASSLAQDSNQPQH
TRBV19	ASSIAANYGYT
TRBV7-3	ASSYRDNCLNNSPLH
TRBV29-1	SVRTSGGALNEQF
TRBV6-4	ASSDLLTGFATEAF
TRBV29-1	SVCTVSSYNEQF
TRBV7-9	ATLEGAYGYT
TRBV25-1	ASSGSGGINYSEKLF
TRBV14	ASSQEDRGWVTEAF
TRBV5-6	ASSRGGTGNYNEQF
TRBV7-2	ASSLVAAAGSPLH
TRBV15	ATTSDLPASLTDTQY
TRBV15	ATSPTGRGNTIY
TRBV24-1	ATSDLGQGYNEQF
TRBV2	ASRQGLATDEQY
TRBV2	ASSEEGGRSTEAF
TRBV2	ASTSGGATGELF
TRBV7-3	AGSLVAGGQETQY
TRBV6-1	ASSESAGGGPDTQY
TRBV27	ASSATGTGSPLH
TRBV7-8	ARSYGLGYNTEAF
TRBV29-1	SARSDTLSGNTIY
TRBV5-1	ASSHHSLAGKVGTDTQY
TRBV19	ASSPTGTVTYEQY
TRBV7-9	ASSLAPTETQY
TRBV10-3	ATSDDRDHEKLF
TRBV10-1	ASSEGGSSYNEQF
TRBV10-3	AISEQGASYEQY
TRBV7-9	ASSLEGGGTEAF
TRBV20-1	SARDRGFRDYAYNSPLH
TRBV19	ASTKNQGGAEAF
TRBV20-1	SAPGVNSNQPQH
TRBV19	ASSIRTSGGETQY
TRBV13	ASSLATRQMNTEAF
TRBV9	ASSPLGDISYEQY
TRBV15	ATSRGGAYNEQF
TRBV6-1	ASRRTGDYGYT
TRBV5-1	ASSLSGHGNSPLH
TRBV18	ASSPYRETQY
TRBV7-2	ASIRWAGQIYGYT
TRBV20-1	SARAGQRHQPQH
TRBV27	ASSPDRGLGYGYT
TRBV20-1	NARDRGMVNQPQH
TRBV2	ASSVGLANTGELF
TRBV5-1	ASSRDFQYSGNTIY
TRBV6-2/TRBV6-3	ASSAGTRLGETQY
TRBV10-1	ASSPRLNTGELF
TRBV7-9	ASGRLDNEQF
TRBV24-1	ATSGGHNSGYT
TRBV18	ASSPRTVMNTEAF